The 27 T cell receptor beta chains in this list originate from one sample, sequenced in a study of blood T cell repertoires in COVID-19. Only in-frame clones appear in the TCRdb table, and some are missing; sequencing was by immunoSEQ multiplex PCR. The data show some 200,000 clones, around 80% seen once. The sample taken for sequencing was peripheral blood. The receptors originated from a man aged 25 to 45 with active or convalescent COVID-19.

The V gene is TRBV7-2, the J gene TRBJ2-1; D might be TRBD2 (6 bases). CDR1 is SGHTA, CDR2 FQGNSA, per germline. The CDR3 runs 17 residues. The V and J ends lost 6 bases and 12 bases respectively, with 30 bases between them. The CDR3 loop reads CASRGQRTITQGNTQFF. For the CDR3, the DNA is TGTGCCAGCAGGGGGCAAAGGACTATTACCCAAGGAAATACGCAGTTCTTC.

The chain carries TRBV9 and TRBJ2-1; 13 nucleotides line up with TRBD2. The V segment lost 3 bases and the J segment 10 bases; nucleotides outside the gene matches: 7. The CDR3 is 15 amino acids. Germline V gene lookup returns CDR1 SGDLS and CDR2 YYNGEE. The CDR3 loop reads CASSARLAGGPEQFF. Written as DNA, the CDR3 is TGTGCCAGCAGCGCCCGACTAGCGGGAGGACCAGAGCAGTTCTTC.

The gene calls are TRBV21-1 and TRBJ2-1; TRBD2 is taken as the D call from the table, unchecked against the DNA. TRBV21-1 is given as a pseudogene. This CDR3 has 19 residues. The CDR3 DNA follows: TGTGCCAGCAGCAACGATGGACTAGCGGGGGAGAGCTCCTACAATGAGCAGTTCTTC. Translated: CASSNDGLAGESSYNEQFF.

The chain links TRBV28 to TRBJ2-1; 7 bases align to TRBD2. CDR1 is MDHEN, CDR2 SYDVKM, per germline. J lost 7 bases, V lost 4 bases, and 4 bases had no gene match. CDR3 length: 13 amino acids. CDR3 loop: CASSWGGMNEQFF. The CDR3 DNA reads as TGTGCCAGCAGTTGGGGGGGAATGAATGAGCAGTTCTTC.

This clone was seen a single time. The rearrangement uses TRBV28 and TRBJ2-7; TRBD1 matches 9 bases. In germline, CDR1 is MDHEN, CDR2 SYDVKM. CDR3 length: 15 amino acids. V dropped 2 bases and J dropped 5; count of bases not matched to a gene: 7. DNA of the CDR3: TGTGCCAGCAGTTTAGTTGGACAGGGGCACCACGAGCAGTACGTC. Its translation is CASSLVGQGHHEQYV.

For the CDR3, the DNA is TGTGCCAGCAGTGAATCTGTAAACTATGAAGCTTTCTTT. Protein: CASSESVNYEAFF. This rearrangement joins TRBV2 to TRBJ1-1; unclear D gene. With 2 bases removed from V and 7 bases from J, the gap between germline ends came to 11 bases. Germline CDR1 SNHLY, CDR2 FYNNEI. The CDR3 covers 13 residues.

V and J are TRBV6-5 and TRBJ1-2; TRBD1 might be the D (6 bases). This CDR3 has 13 amino acids. The V and J ends lost 2 bases and 7 bases respectively, with 11 bases between them. Germline V CDR1 and CDR2: MNHEY, SVGAGI. The DNA for the CDR3 is TGTGCCAGCAGTTACAGGGGGGGTAGTGGCTACACCTTC. This translates into CASSYRGGSGYTF.

The gene calls are TRBV5-1 and TRBJ2-5, with 8 nucleotides matching TRBD2. Germline trimming cut 4 bases from V and 1 base from J; bases unmatched to any gene: 9. Germline-derived CDR1 and CDR2 are SGHRS and YFSETQ. This CDR3 region has 16 residues. The CDR3 loop reads CASSPTGGGIQETQYF. The CDR3 DNA is TGCGCCAGCAGCCCCACCGGGGGGGGTATCCAAGAGACCCAGTACTTC.

This clone came up once. The rearrangement links TRBV12-3 or TRBV12-4 to TRBJ2-3; TRBD2 is a possible D gene (5 bases). The CDR3 sequence is 13 residues long. Trimming shortened V by 2 bases and J by 7 bases, and 10 bases separated the two germline ends. CDR3 DNA sequence: TGTGCCAGCAGTTTACTTTCGGGGAATACGCAGTATTTT. Translation: CASSLLSGNTQYF.

This clone occurred once. The chain has TRBV3-1 (or the pseudogene TRBV3-2) and TRBJ2-3; 8 bases fit TRBD2. The V and J ends lost 0 bases and 5 bases, in that order; junction bases with no gene match: 10. Germline V CDR1 and CDR2: LGHDT, YNNKEL (reference sequence). This CDR3 is built from 17 residues. The CDR3 DNA sequence: TGTGCCAGCAGCCAAGATCCCAGCGGGGGCCCGGGAGATACGCAGTATTTT. It translates to CASSQDPSGGPGDTQYF.

The J gene is TRBJ1-4, the V gene TRBV6-5; D call uncertain. The V end was cut by 7 bases, the J end by 4 bases, with 13 bases between. The CDR3 covers 14 residues. The germline gives CDR1 MNHEY, CDR2 SVGAGI. The CDR3 protein is CASISGRGNEKLFF. CDR3 nucleotides: TGTGCCAGCATCTCGGGGAGAGGTAATGAAAAACTGTTTTTT.

V and J are TRBV4-1 and TRBJ2-3; TRBD2 might be the D (6 bases). Germline values: CDR1 MGHRA, CDR2 YSYEKL. CDR3 length: 16 residues. V was cut by 4 bases and J by 0 bases, with 14 bases left in between. The CDR3 here is CASSPVTRTSTDTQYF. The CDR3 DNA sequence: TGCGCCAGCAGCCCAGTGACTAGAACTAGCACAGATACGCAGTATTTT.

CDR3 loop: CASSSQGGEQFF. The CDR3 DNA reads as TGTGCCAGCAGTTCGCAGGGAGGTGAGCAGTTCTTC. This chain uses TRBV12-3 or TRBV12-4 with TRBJ2-1, with D possibly TRBD2 on 6 matching bases. Trimming removed 4 bases at V and 9 bases at J, with 10 bases between. CDR3 length: 12 residues.

This rearrangement joins TRBV19 to TRBJ1-1; maybe TRBD1 (5 bases). Trimming took off 6 bases at V and 5 bases at J, with 16 bases between the two ends. CDR1 LNHDA and CDR2 SQIVND come from the germline V gene (reference sequence). The CDR3 sequence is 14 residues long. DNA of the CDR3: TGTGCCAGTAGCCCATTAGGGGCGAGGACTGAAGCTTTCTTT. Its protein product is CASSPLGARTEAFF.

The chain joins TRBV30 to TRBJ1-5; D perhaps matches TRBD1 (5 bases). CDR1 GTSNPN and CDR2 SVGIG come from the germline V gene (reference sequence). Trimming stripped 2 bases from V and 6 bases from J, with 17 bases between. This CDR3 is built from 15 residues. CDR3 region: CAWSSRTQSTQPQHF. The CDR3 bases are TGTGCCTGGAGTTCTCGGACACAATCCACTCAGCCCCAGCATTTT.

This clone appeared a single time. The chain uses TRBV19 and TRBJ1-1; 7 nucleotides agree with TRBD1. The CDR3 spans 11 residues. CDR1 LNHDA and CDR2 SQIVND come from the germline V gene (reference sequence). The J segment lost 6 bases and the V segment lost 9 bases, leaving 4 bases of the junction unmatched. The CDR3: CASQDRAEAFF. The CDR3 nucleotides are TGTGCCAGCCAAGACAGGGCTGAAGCTTTCTTT.

V gene TRBV5-1 combines with J gene TRBJ1-5; a possible D gene is TRBD1 (5 bases). V gave up 0 bases and J gave up 4 bases, with 11 bases separating them. The length of the CDR3 is 15 residues. Germline-derived CDR1 and CDR2 are SGHRS and YFSETQ. In DNA, the CDR3 is TGCGCCAGCAGCTTGGAGCAGGGCCCTAATCAGCCCCAGCATTTT. As protein: CASSLEQGPNQPQHF.

This chain joins TRBV10-3 and TRBJ2-3; 7 nucleotides match TRBD1. The germline CDR1 and CDR2 sequences are ENHRY and SYGVKD. Trimming removed 7 bases from V and 1 base from J; junction bases left unmatched: 11. CDR3 length: 16 amino acids. The DNA of the CDR3 is TGTGCCATCACCCCCGGACAGGCCGGGCGCACAGATACGCAGTATTTT. Protein: CAITPGQAGRTDTQYF.

The rearrangement joins TRBV2 to TRBJ1-5, with D perhaps matching TRBD1 (6 bases). Germline values: CDR1 SNHLY, CDR2 FYNNEI. The CDR3 has 15 residues. The ends were cut back, 5 bases at V and 2 bases at J, with 13 bases in the middle. The CDR3 region is CASSTRTVGNQPQHF. CDR3 nucleotides: TGTGCCAGCAGTACCCGGACAGTAGGCAATCAGCCCCAGCATTTT.

This clone has a handful of counts. The chain uses TRBV11-3 and TRBJ2-5; D is possibly TRBD1 (5 bases). The germline V and J ends were trimmed by 3 bases and 2 bases, with 7 bases remaining between them. The CDR3 spans 13 residues. Looked up from germline, CDR1 is SGHNT and CDR2 is YENEEA. The chain's CDR3 is CASSFDSQETQYF. CDR3 in DNA: TGTGCCAGCAGCTTCGACAGTCAAGAGACCCAGTACTTC.

V usage is TRBV7-9 and J usage is TRBJ2-5; 12 bases agree with TRBD1. The germline gives CDR1 SEHNR, CDR2 FQNEAQ (reference sequence). V shed 5 bases and J 0 bases; nucleotides not matched to a gene: 10. This CDR3 has 18 residues. DNA for the CDR3: TGTGCCAGCAGCCCCGGGACAGGGGGCCCGTGGTACCAAGAGACCCAGTACTTC. Translating gives CASSPGTGGPWYQETQYF. Drawing the rest from reference TRBV7-9 and TRBJ2-5, the complete variable domain is DTGVSQNPRHKITKRGQNVTFRCDPISEHNRLYWYRQTLGQGPEFLTYFQNEAQLEKSRLLSDRFSAERPKGSFSTLEIQRTEQGDSAMYLCASSPGTGGPWYQETQYFGPGTRLLVL.

The chain uses TRBV27 and TRBJ1-2, with 12 bases identical to TRBD1. This CDR3 region has 13 residues. Germline-derived CDR1 and CDR2 are MNHEY and SMNVEV (reference sequence). The CDR3 loop reads CGSGTGGADGYTF. The CDR3 nucleotides read TGTGGGTCGGGGACAGGGGGCGCGGATGGCTACACCTTC.

This clone was seen only once. The chain joins TRBV19 to TRBJ2-7; 12 bases align to TRBD1. V lost 8 bases to trimming and J lost 4 bases; unmatched junction nucleotides: 9. The CDR3 totals 15 residues. Germline-derived CDR1 and CDR2 are LNHDA and SQIVND (reference sequence). CDR3 in amino acids: CASARRGQGAYEQYF. The CDR3 DNA reads as TGTGCCAGTGCGCGGCGGGGACAGGGGGCTTACGAGCAGTACTTC.

The chain carries TRBV14 and TRBJ1-3; D is unresolved. Germline values: CDR1 SGHDN, CDR2 FVKESK. This CDR3 is 13 amino acids long. Trimming pared 9 bases from V and 0 bases from J, leaving 9 bases between. CDR3 sequence: CASRIHSGNTIYF. CDR3 DNA: TGTGCCAGTCGAATACACTCTGGAAACACCATATATTTT.

This sequence joins TRBV9 and TRBJ2-2; 7 bases are shared with TRBD2. CDR3 length: 19 amino acids. V was pared by 3 bases and J by 3 bases, with 17 bases of the junction left unmatched. Germline loops: CDR1 SGDLS, CDR2 YYNGEE. The CDR3 here is CASSAIFTGAREDTGELFF. CDR3 sequence (DNA): TGTGCCAGCAGCGCAATATTTACAGGCGCTCGGGAGGACACCGGGGAGCTGTTTTTT.

The chain links TRBV7-9 to TRBJ1-2; D uncertain. The germline V gene encodes CDR1 SEHNR and CDR2 FQNEAQ (reference sequence). Trimming removed 5 bases from V and 5 bases from J, with 15 bases in between. The CDR3 runs to 14 residues. The CDR3 DNA follows: TGTGCCAGCAGCCCCCCCGTAGAGTCTTATGGCTACACCTTC. As protein: CASSPPVESYGYTF.

V and J are TRBV18 and TRBJ2-7; tentative D call: TRBD1 (5 bases). This CDR3 region has 14 residues. Germline CDR1 reads KGHSH; CDR2 reads LQKENI. Trimming shortened V by 3 bases and J by 3 bases, and 12 bases separated the two germline ends. CDR3 region: CASSPSMDNYEQYV. The CDR3, as DNA: TGTGCCAGCTCACCCTCGATGGACAACTACGAGCAGTACGTC.